The 10 T cell receptor beta chains reported below all come from one sample, sequenced in a study of blood T cell repertoires in COVID-19. This table comes from immunoSEQ multiplex PCR, and its TCRdb copy is limited to in-frame clones, with some not included. This table holds around 130,000 clones, about 86% found once. Specimen: peripheral blood. These receptors came from a woman in her forties or fifties with acute or convalescent COVID-19.

This clone turned up a few times. This rearrangement joins TRBV18 to TRBJ1-6; 7 bases are a match to TRBD1. The junction had 12 bases not matched to a gene; V was cut back by 6 bases and J by 7 bases. The V gene's germline CDR1 is KGHSH and CDR2 LQKENI. The CDR3 extends over 16 amino acids. The CDR3: CASSHNSGQSNSPLHF. CDR3 nucleotide sequence: TGTGCCAGCTCTCACAATTCGGGACAGTCCAATTCACCCCTCCACTTT.

The chain couples TRBV19 to TRBJ1-1, with D hard to call. Germline V lookup: CDR1 LNHDA, CDR2 SQIVND (reference sequence). With 3 bases removed from V and 4 bases from J, the gap between germline ends came to 12 bases. The CDR3 is 14 amino acids. DNA of the CDR3: TGTGCCAGTAGTATGAGGGAAGGAAGCACTGAAGCTTTCTTT. The encoded protein is CASSMREGSTEAFF. The full variable domain, with the rest looked up from reference TRBV19 and TRBJ1-1, is DGGITQSPKYLFRKEGQNVTLSCEQNLNHDAMYWYRQDPGQGLRLIYYSQIVNDFQKGDIAEGYSVSREKKESFPLTVTSAQKNPTAFYLCASSMREGSTEAFFGQGTRLTVV.

The chain is built from TRBV5-5 and TRBJ1-1, with TRBD1 matching over 8 bases. V gave up 4 bases and J gave up 4 bases; unmatched junction bases: 12. The V gene's germline CDR1 is SGHKS and CDR2 YYEKEE (reference sequence). This CDR3 is 16 amino acids long. This CDR3 reads CASSLGQAHRGTEAFF. In DNA form, the CDR3 reads TGTGCCAGCAGCCTGGGACAGGCCCACAGGGGCACTGAAGCTTTCTTT.

This clone was detected a few times. The chain is built from TRBV4-2 and TRBJ2-3; D unresolved. The V gene's germline CDR1 is LGHNA and CDR2 YNFKEQ. V lost 5 bases, J lost 0 bases, and 6 bases lay in between. The CDR3 contains 13 residues. CDR3 protein: CASSGTSTDTQYF. The DNA for the CDR3 is TGTGCCAGCAGCGGCACGAGCACAGATACGCAGTATTTT.

The CDR3 reads CASSDPGGYTF. The CDR3 nucleotides are TGTGCCAGCAGCGACCCGGGAGGCTACACCTTC. This chain joins TRBV9 and TRBJ1-2; D is uncertain. CDR1 SGDLS and CDR2 YYNGEE come from the germline V gene. Trimming pared 3 bases from V and 8 bases from J, leaving 8 bases between. This CDR3 region has 11 residues.

The chain is built from TRBV6-5 and TRBJ1-3, with D uncertain. The CDR3 runs 11 residues. The V end was cut by 6 bases, the J end by 4 bases, with 4 bases between. Germline CDR1 reads MNHEY; CDR2 reads SVGAGI. DNA for the CDR3: TGTGCCAGCAGGCAGGGAAACACCATATATTTT. It is translated as CASRQGNTIYF.

This chain connects TRBV6-4 to TRBJ1-5; 7 bases align to TRBD1. The junction had 2 bases not matched to a gene; V was cut back by 6 bases and J by 3 bases. The germline V gene encodes CDR1 MRHNA and CDR2 SNTAGT. The length of the CDR3 is 13 residues. CDR3 sequence (DNA): TGTGCCAGCAGCCAGGGGGTCAATCAGCCCCAGCATTTT. It yields the protein CASSQGVNQPQHF.

This clone was detected only a few times. The chain carries TRBV9 and TRBJ1-2, with 7 bases that match TRBD1. Germline-derived CDR1 and CDR2 are SGDLS and YYNGEE. This CDR3 is 13 amino acids long. The junction had 6 bases not matched to a gene; V was cut back by 2 bases and J by 8 bases. CDR3 sequence reads: CASSVTGVEGYTF. The CDR3 bases are TGTGCCAGCAGCGTCACAGGGGTTGAAGGCTACACCTTC.

The chain couples TRBV5-1 to TRBJ1-3, with TRBD1 matching 7 bases. Germline CDR1 reads SGHRS; CDR2 reads YFSETQ. The CDR3 has 14 amino acids. Trimming removed 1 base from V and 4 bases from J; junction bases left unmatched: 2. This chain's CDR3 is CASSLTGEGNTIYF. As DNA, the CDR3 is TGCGCCAGCAGCTTGACAGGGGAAGGAAACACCATATATTTT.

This chain joins TRBV5-6 and TRBJ1-3; D is undetermined. CDR3 length equals 14 residues. Trimming removed 0 bases from V and 4 bases from J, with 8 bases in between. The V gene's germline CDR1 is SGHDT and CDR2 YYEEEE. The CDR3 loop is CASSLGGTGNTIYF. The CDR3 bases are TGTGCCAGCAGCTTGGGAGGTACAGGAAACACCATATATTTT.